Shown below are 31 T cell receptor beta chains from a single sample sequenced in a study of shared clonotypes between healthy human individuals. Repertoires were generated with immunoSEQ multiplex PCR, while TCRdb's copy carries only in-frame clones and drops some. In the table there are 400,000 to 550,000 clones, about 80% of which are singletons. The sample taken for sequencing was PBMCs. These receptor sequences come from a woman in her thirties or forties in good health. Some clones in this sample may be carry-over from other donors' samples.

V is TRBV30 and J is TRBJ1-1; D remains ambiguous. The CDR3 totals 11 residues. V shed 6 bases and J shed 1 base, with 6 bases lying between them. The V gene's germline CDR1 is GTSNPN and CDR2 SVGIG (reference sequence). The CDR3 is CACRPNTEAFF. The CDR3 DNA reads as TGTGCCTGCAGACCGAACACTGAAGCTTTCTTT.

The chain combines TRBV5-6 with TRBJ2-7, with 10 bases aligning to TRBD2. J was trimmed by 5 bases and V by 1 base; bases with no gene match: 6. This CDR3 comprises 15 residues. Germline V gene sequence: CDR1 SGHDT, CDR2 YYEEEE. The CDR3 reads CASSLLAGARDEQYF. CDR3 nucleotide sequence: TGTGCCAGCAGCTTGCTAGCGGGGGCTCGAGACGAGCAGTACTTC.

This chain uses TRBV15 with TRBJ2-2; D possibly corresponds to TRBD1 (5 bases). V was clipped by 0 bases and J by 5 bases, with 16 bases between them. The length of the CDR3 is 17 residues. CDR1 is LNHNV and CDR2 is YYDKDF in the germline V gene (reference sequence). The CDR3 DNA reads TGTGCCACCAGCAGAGATTGGGGCGAAAGTGGTACCGGGGAGCTGTTTTTT. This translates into CATSRDWGESGTGELFF. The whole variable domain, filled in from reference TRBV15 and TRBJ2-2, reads DAMVIQNPRYQVTQFGKPVTLSCSQTLNHNVMYWYQQKSSQAPKLLFHYYDKDFNNEADTPDNFQSRRPNTSFCFLDIRSPGLGDTAMYLCATSRDWGESGTGELFFGEGSRLTVL.

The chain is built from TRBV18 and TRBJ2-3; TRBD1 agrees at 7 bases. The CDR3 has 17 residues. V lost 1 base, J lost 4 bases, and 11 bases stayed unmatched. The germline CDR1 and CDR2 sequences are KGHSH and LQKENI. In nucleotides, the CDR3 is TGTGCCAGCTCACCACTATTAAAGGGGGCGCGCGCAGATACGCAGTATTTT. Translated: CASSPLLKGARADTQYF. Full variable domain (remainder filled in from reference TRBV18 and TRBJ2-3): NAGVMQNPRHLVRRRGQEARLRCSPMKGHSHVYWYRQLPEEGLKFMVYLQKENIIDESGMPKERFSAEFPKEGPSILRIQQVVRGDSAAYFCASSPLLKGARADTQYFGPGTRLTVL.

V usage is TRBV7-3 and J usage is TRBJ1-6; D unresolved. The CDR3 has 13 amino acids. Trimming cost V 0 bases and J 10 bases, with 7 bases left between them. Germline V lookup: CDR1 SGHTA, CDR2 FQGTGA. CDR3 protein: CASSLTSTSPLHF. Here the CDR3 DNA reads TGTGCCAGCAGCTTAACGTCAACCTCACCCCTCCACTTT.

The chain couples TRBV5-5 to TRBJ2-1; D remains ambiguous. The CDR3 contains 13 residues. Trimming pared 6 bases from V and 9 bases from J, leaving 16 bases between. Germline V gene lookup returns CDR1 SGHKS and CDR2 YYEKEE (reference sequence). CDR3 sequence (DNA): TGTGCCAGCACCCCTCTCTGGTACGGTGAGCAGTTCTTC. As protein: CASTPLWYGEQFF.

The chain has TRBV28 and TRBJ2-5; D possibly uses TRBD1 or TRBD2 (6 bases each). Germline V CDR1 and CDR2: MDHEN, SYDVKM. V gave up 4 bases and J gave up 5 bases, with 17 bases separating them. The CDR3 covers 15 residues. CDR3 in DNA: TGTGCCAGCAGTTCCCCCCTAGGGGGGTTGGAGACCCAGTACTTC. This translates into CASSSPLGGLETQYF. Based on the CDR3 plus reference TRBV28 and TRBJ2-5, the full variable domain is DVKVTQSSRYLVKRTGEKVFLECVQDMDHENMFWYRQDPGLGLRLIYFSYDVKMKEKGDIPEGYSVSREKKERFSLILESASTNQTSMYLCASSSPLGGLETQYFGPGTRLLVL.

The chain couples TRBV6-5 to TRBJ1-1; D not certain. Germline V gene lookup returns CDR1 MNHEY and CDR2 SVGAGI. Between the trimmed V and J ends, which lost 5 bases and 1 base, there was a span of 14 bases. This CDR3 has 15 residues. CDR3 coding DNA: TGTGCCAGCAGTCCACACGGCCCGGGGAACACTGAAGCTTTCTTT. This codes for CASSPHGPGNTEAFF.

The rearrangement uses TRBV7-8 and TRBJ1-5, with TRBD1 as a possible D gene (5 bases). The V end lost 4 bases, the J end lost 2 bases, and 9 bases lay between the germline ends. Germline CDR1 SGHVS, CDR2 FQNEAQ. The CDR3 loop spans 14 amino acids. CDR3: CASSSAGGNQPQHF. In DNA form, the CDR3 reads TGTGCCAGCAGCTCAGCGGGGGGCAATCAGCCCCAGCATTTT.

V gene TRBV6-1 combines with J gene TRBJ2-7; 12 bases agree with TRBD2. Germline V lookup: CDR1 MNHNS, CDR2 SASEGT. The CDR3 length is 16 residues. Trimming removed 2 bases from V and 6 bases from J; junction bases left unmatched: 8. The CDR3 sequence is CASSESLAGGTFEQYF. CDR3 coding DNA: TGTGCCAGCAGTGAAAGTCTAGCGGGAGGGACGTTCGAGCAGTACTTC.

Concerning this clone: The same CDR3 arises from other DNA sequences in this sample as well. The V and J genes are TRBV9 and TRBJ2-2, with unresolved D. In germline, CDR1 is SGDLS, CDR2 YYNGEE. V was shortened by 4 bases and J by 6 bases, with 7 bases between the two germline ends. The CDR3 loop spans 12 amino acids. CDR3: CASSPPSGELFF. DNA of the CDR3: TGTGCCAGCAGCCCCCCCTCCGGGGAGCTGTTTTTT.

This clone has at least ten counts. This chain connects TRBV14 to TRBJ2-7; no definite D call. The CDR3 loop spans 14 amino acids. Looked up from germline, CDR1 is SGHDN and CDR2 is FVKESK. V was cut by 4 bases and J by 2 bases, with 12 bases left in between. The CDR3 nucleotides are TGTGCCAGCAGCCCCAGGACGAACCCCTACGAGCAGTACTTC. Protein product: CASSPRTNPYEQYF. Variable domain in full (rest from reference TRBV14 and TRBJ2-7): EAGVTQFPSHSVIEKGQTVTLRCDPISGHDNLYWYRRVMGKEIKFLLHFVKESKQDESGMPNNRFLAERTGGTYSTLKVQPAELEDSGVYFCASSPRTNPYEQYFGPGTRLTVT.

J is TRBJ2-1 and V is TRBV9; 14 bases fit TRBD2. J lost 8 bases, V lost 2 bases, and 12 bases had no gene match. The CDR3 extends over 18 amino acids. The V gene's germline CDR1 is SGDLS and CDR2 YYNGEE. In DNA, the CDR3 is TGTGCCAGCAGCGTCGCGTCGGGGGGACTAGCGGGAGCGGATGAGCAGTTCTTC. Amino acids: CASSVASGGLAGADEQFF.

The CDR3 is CASSTDWGSQETQYF. CDR3 sequence (DNA): TGTGCCAGCAGCACCGATTGGGGGAGTCAAGAGACCCAGTACTTC. V gene TRBV7-7 combines with J gene TRBJ2-5, with D perhaps TRBD1 or TRBD2 (5 bases each). The CDR3 consists of 15 residues. Germline V CDR1 and CDR2: SSHAT, FNYEAQ (reference sequence). The germline V and J ends were trimmed by 5 bases and 2 bases, with 15 bases remaining between them. The entire variable domain, with the rest obtained from reference TRBV7-7 and TRBJ2-5, is as follows: GAGVSQSPRYKVTKRGQDVTLRCDPISSHATLYWYQQALGQGPEFLTYFNYEAQPDKSGLPSDRFSAERPEGSISTLTIQRTEQRDSAMYRCASSTDWGSQETQYFGPGTRLLVL.

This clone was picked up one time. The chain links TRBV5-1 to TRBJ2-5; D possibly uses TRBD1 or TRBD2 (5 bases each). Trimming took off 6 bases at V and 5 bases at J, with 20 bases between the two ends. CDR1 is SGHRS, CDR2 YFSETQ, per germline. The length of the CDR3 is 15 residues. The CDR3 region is CASTLWGYEGETQYF. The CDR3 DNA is TGCGCCAGCACCCTCTGGGGGTACGAGGGGGAGACCCAGTACTTC.

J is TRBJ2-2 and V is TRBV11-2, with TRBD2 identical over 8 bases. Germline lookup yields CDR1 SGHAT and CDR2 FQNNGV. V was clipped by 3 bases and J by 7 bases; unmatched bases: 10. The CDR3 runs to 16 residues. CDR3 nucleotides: TGTGCCAGCAGCTTTCTTACGGGAGGGCCCGGCGGGGAGCTGTTTTTT. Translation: CASSFLTGGPGGELFF.

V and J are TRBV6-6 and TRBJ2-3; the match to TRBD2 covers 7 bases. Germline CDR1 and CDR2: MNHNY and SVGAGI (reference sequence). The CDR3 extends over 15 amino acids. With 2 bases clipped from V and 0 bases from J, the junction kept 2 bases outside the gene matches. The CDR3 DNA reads TGTGCCAGCAGTTACGGTAGCGGGAGCACAGATACGCAGTATTTT. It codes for CASSYGSGSTDTQYF.

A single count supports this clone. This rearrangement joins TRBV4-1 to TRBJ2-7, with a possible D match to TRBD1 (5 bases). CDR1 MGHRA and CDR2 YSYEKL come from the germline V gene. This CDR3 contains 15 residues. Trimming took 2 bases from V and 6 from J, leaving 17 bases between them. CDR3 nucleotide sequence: TGCGCCAGCAGCCAACCTTCCTCGACAGTCCGCGAGCAGTACTTC. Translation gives CASSQPSSTVREQYF.

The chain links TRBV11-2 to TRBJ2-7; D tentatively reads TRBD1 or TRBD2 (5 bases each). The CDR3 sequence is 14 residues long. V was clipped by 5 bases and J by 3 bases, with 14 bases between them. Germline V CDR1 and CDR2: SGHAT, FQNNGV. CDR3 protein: CASSAGLGVYEQYF. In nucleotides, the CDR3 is TGTGCCAGCAGCGCCGGACTGGGGGTCTACGAGCAGTACTTC.

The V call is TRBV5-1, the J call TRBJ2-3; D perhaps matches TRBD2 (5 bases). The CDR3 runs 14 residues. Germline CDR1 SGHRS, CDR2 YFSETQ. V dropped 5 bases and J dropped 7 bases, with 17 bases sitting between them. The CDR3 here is CASRPGVLGHTQYF. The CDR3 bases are TGCGCCAGCAGGCCCGGGGTACTCGGACATACGCAGTATTTT. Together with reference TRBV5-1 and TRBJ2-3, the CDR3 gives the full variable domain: KAGVTQTPRYLIKTRGQQVTLSCSPISGHRSVSWYQQTPGQGLQFLFEYFSETQRNKGNFPGRFSGRQFSNSRSEMNVSTLELGDSALYLCASRPGVLGHTQYFGPGTRLTVL.

CDR3 residues: CASSLFRGSNFELESYEQYF. The CDR3 DNA reads TGTGCCAGCAGTTTATTTCGGGGGTCTAATTTCGAATTGGAGAGCTACGAGCAGTACTTC. The chain recombines TRBV28 with TRBJ2-5; D is perhaps TRBD2 (6 bases). The tail of the sequence fits TRBJ2-7 better, so the J call may be wrong. This CDR3 comprises 20 residues. CDR1 and CDR2 from the germline V gene are MDHEN and SYDVKM.

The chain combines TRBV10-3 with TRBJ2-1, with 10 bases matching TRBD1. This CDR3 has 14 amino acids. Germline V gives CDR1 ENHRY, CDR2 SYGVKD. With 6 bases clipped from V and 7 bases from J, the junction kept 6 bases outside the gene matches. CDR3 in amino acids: CAIRSGQGINEQFF. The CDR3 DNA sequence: TGTGCCATCAGGTCGGGACAGGGGATAAATGAGCAGTTCTTC.

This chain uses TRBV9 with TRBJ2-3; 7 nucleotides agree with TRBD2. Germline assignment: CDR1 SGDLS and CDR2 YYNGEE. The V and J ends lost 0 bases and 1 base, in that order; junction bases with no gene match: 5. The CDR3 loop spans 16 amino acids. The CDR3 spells CASSVGGGSRTDTQYF. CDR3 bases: TGTGCCAGCAGCGTAGGAGGCGGGAGCCGCACAGATACGCAGTATTTT.

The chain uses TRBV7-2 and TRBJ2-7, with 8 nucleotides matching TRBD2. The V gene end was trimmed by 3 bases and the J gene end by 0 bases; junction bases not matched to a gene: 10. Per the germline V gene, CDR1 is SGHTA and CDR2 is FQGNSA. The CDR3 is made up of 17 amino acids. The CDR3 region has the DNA TGTGCCAGCAGCTTTGGGCTAGCGGGCCACACCTCCTACGAGCAGTACTTC. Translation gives CASSFGLAGHTSYEQYF.

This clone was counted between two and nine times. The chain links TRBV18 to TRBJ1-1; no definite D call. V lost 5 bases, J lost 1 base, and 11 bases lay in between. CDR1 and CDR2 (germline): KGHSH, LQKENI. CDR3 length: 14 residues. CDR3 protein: CASSGRVGNTEAFF. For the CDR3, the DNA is TGTGCCAGCTCAGGACGGGTTGGGAACACTGAAGCTTTCTTT.

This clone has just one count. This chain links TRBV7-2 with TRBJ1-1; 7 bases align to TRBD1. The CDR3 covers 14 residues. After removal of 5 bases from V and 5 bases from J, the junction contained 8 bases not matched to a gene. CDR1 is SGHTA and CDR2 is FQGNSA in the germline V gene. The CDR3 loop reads CASSLPQGRTEAFF. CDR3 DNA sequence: TGTGCCAGCAGCCTACCACAGGGGCGGACTGAAGCTTTCTTT.

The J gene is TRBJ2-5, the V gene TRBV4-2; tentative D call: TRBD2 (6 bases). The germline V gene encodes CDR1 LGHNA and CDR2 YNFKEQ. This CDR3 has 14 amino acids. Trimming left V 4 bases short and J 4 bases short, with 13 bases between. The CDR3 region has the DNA TGTGCCAGCAGCCGCCCTAGCGTTGGAGAGACCCAGTACTTC. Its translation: CASSRPSVGETQYF.

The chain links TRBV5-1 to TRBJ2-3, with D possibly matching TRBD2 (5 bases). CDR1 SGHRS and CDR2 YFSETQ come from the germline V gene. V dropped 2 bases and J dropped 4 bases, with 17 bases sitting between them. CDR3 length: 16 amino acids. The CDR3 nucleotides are TGCGCCAGCAGCTTAAGGGCTAGCAGACTCTCAGATACGCAGTATTTT. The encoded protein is CASSLRASRLSDTQYF.

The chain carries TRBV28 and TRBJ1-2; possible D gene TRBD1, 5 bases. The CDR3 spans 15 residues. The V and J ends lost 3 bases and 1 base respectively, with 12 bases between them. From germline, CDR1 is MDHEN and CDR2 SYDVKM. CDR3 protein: CASSFVWGGNYGYTF. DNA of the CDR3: TGTGCCAGCAGTTTTGTGTGGGGCGGTAACTATGGCTACACCTTC.

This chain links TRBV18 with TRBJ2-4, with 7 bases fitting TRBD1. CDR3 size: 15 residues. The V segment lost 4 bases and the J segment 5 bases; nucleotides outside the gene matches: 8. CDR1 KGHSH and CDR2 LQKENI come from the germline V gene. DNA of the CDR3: TGTGCCAGCTCACTTACGACAGGGTCGGAAAACATTCAGTACTTC. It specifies CASSLTTGSENIQYF.

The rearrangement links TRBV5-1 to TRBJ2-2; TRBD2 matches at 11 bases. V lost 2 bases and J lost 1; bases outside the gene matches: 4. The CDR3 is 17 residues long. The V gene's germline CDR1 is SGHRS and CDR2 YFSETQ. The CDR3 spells CASSLLAGDLNTGELFF. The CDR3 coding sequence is TGCGCCAGCAGCTTACTAGCGGGAGACCTGAACACCGGGGAGCTGTTTTTT.